This paragraph covers one TCR beta chain sequence. This sample stems from a study of blood T cell repertoires in COVID-19. The overall study: Sites across the United States, Italy and Spain contributed samples from acute and convalescent COVID-19. In each case, the material was cDNA or gDNA derived from T cells, B-cell-depleted T cells, or PBMCs.

How the authors handled the data: By means of reference gene primer amplification, nucleated cell counts were estimated. Method: immunoSEQ multiplex PCR; TCRdb's copy keeps in-frame clones and lacks some. The V and J calls and clone size were taken over from that table, and D and trimming were inferred from the DNA. The table lists roughly 200,000 clones, around four fifths of them singletons. The germline V gene has CDR1 MNHEY and CDR2 SMNVEV (reference sequence). The CDR3 covers 14 residues. Germline trimming cut 6 bases from V and 4 bases from J; bases unmatched to any gene: 8. Sequencing was performed on peripheral blood. The clonotype was recovered from a woman over 75 with active or convalescent COVID-19. The chain recombines TRBV27 with TRBJ2-7; TRBD1 aligns across 8 bases. The CDR3 protein is CASSVRGQVYEQYF. The CDR3 nucleotides are TGTGCCAGCAGCGTAAGGGGACAGGTATACGAGCAGTACTTC.